One T cell receptor beta chain is described in this entry. The source material, RNA transcripts, was used to amplify TCR beta CDR3 regions. In the first-round RT-PCR of the TCR CDR3, the HTBI primer set was used. TCRdb re-derived calls from the multiplex PCR reads in MiXCR, one entry per CDR3 protein. Among 540,000 or so distinct CDR3 sequences listed, approximately 44% were seen once. This sample is drawn from a study of T cells in Graves' hyperthyroidism and ophthalmopathy. The V gene's germline CDR1 is SGHRS and CDR2 YFSETQ. The CDR3 has 14 amino acids. Germline trimming cut 5 bases from V and 8 bases from J; bases unmatched to any gene: 6.

The specimen was peripheral blood or thyroid tissue (not recorded which). The V and J genes are TRBV5-1 and TRBJ1-6; 8 nucleotides align to TRBD1. This clonotype was sampled from an adult woman with Graves' disease, either hyperthyroidism or ophthalmopathy (not recorded which). The CDR3 here is CASRVGQGHSPLHF. CDR3 sequence (DNA): TGCGCCAGCAGAGTTGGACAGGGCCATTCACCCCTCCACTTT. The full variable domain, rest sourced from reference TRBV5-1 and TRBJ1-6, is KAGVTQTPRYLIKTRGQQVTLSCSPISGHRSVSWYQQTPGQGLQFLFEYFSETQRNKGNFPGRFSGRQFSNSRSEMNVSTLELGDSALYLCASRVGQGHSPLHFGNGTRLTVT.